The source of this T cell receptor beta chain is a study of blood T cell repertoires in COVID-19. The Seattle patients, enrolled during active infection, were followed longitudinally. Data came from immunoSEQ multiplex PCR; TCRdb stores just in-frame clones and leaves some out. The sample includes about 270,000 clones, 65% to 90% of them seen just once. V dropped 8 bases and J dropped 4; count of bases not matched to a gene: 6. This CDR3 has 13 residues. The V gene's germline CDR1 is WSHSY and CDR2 SAAADI. Sequencing used peripheral blood. The gene calls are TRBV10-2 and TRBJ2-3; 7 bases agree with TRBD1. This receptor was taken from a woman in her 70s with COVID-19, enrolled during active disease. CDR3 sequence reads: CASDRDIADTQYF. CDR3 DNA sequence: TGCGCCAGCGACAGGGACATTGCAGATACGCAGTATTTT.